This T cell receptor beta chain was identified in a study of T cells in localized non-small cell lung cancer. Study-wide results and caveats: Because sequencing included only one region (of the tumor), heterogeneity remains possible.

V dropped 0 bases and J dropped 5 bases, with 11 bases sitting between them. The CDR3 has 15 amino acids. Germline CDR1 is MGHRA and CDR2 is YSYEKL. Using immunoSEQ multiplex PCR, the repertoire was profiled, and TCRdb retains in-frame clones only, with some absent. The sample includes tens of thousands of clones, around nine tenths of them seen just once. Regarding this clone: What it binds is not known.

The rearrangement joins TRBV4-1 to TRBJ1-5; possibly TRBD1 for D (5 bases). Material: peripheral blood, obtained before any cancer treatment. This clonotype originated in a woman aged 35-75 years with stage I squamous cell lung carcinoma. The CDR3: CASSQDQGGYQPQHF. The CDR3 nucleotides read TGCGCCAGCAGCCAAGATCAGGGAGGGTATCAGCCCCAGCATTTT.